Each of the 32 T cell receptor beta chains below was sequenced from the same sample in a study of CD8+ T cells in alopecia areata. Regarding treatment: oral pan-JAK inhibitor, 5-10 mg twice daily. Extracted RNA was reverse transcribed into cDNA, the sequencing template. Generated by immunoSEQ multiplex PCR, the TCRdb table keeps only in-frame clones and is missing some. Of about 200,000 clones in the sample, more than 45% are singletons; the top ten hold approximately 1.4%. Sequences were derived from CD4+ T cells sorted from blood, sampled at week 4, from a patient treated with tofacitinib. Receptors were obtained from a human donor with alopecia areata.

This clone was counted only a few times. The chain carries TRBV30 and TRBJ1-1; D is uncertain. V lost 4 bases, J lost 3 bases, and 9 bases lay in between. This CDR3 has 12 residues. Germline V gives CDR1 GTSNPN, CDR2 SVGIG (reference sequence). As DNA, the CDR3 is TGTGCCTGGAATCGACAATACACTGAAGCTTTCTTT. It is translated as CAWNRQYTEAFF.

The V call is TRBV11-2, the J call TRBJ1-1; no firm D call. The germline V gene encodes CDR1 SGHAT and CDR2 FQNNGV. The CDR3 runs 14 residues. V was pared by 0 bases and J by 7 bases, with 12 bases between. The CDR3 bases are TGTGCCAGCAGCTTAGAATTATATGGGGTTGAAGCTTTCTTT. This translates into CASSLELYGVEAFF.

This chain links TRBV5-1 with TRBJ2-1; D remains ambiguous. Germline V CDR1 and CDR2: SGHRS, YFSETQ. The germline V and J ends were trimmed by 1 base and 0 bases, with 14 bases remaining between them. The CDR3 loop spans 17 amino acids. The CDR3 DNA reads as TGCGCCAGCAGCTTGTCTGGCGGCGGATACTCCTACAATGAGCAGTTCTTC. Translating it yields CASSLSGGGYSYNEQFF.

The CDR3 bases are TGTGCCAGCAGAGAACAGGGGTACGGGGCCAACGTCCTGACTTTC. This codes for CASREQGYGANVLTF. J is TRBJ2-6 and V is TRBV25-1, with 7 bases lining up with TRBD1. Germline V gene data show CDR1 as MGHDK and CDR2 as SYGVNS. The trim removed 6 bases at V and 4 bases at J, leaving 6 bases unmatched. The CDR3 runs to 15 residues.

The chain carries TRBV5-6 and TRBJ2-4, with unresolved D. V lost 3 bases, J lost 5 bases, and 6 bases lay in between. Germline lookup yields CDR1 SGHDT and CDR2 YYEEEE. The CDR3 contains 12 residues. CDR3 DNA: TGTGCCAGCAGCTGGAGCCAAAACATTCAGTACTTC. Amino acid sequence: CASSWSQNIQYF.

This clone came up a few times. V gene TRBV11-1 combines with J gene TRBJ2-1; D remains ambiguous. The CDR3 consists of 13 residues. Germline V gene lookup returns CDR1 SGHAT and CDR2 FQDESV (reference sequence). V was pared by 1 base and J by 5 bases, with 6 bases between. Here the CDR3 reads CASSLGSNNEQFF. The DNA for the CDR3 is TGTGCCAGCAGCTTAGGGTCGAACAATGAGCAGTTCTTC.

The rearrangement joins TRBV30 to TRBJ1-1; D unclear. CDR1 and CDR2 (germline): GTSNPN, SVGIG (reference sequence). This CDR3 is 12 amino acids long. The V gene lost 2 bases and the J gene lost 0 bases, with 4 bases spanning the gap. CDR3 amino acids: CAWSIMNTEAFF. CDR3 bases: TGTGCCTGGAGTATCATGAACACTGAAGCTTTCTTT.

With regard to this clone: Different DNA sequences within this sample yield the same CDR3. The chain combines TRBV29-1 with TRBJ1-1; D unclear. V dropped 3 bases and J dropped 6 bases, with 2 bases sitting between them. The CDR3 extends over 9 amino acids. Germline V lookup: CDR1 SQVTM, CDR2 ANQGSEA. CDR3 DNA: TGCAGCGTTGATTCTGAAGCTTTCTTT. It codes for CSVDSEAFF.

The sample holds one count of this clone. The chain links TRBV29-1 to TRBJ1-4; D is undetermined. CDR1 is SQVTM, CDR2 ANQGSEA, per germline. The CDR3 contains 11 residues. CDR3 bases: TGCAGTGGGGAGCAGGCTGAAAAACTGTTTTTT. Its translation is CSGEQAEKLFF.

This clone came up a few times. The chain is built from TRBV7-2 and TRBJ2-7; 7 nucleotides align to TRBD2. CDR1 and CDR2 (germline): SGHTA, FQGNSA. After removal of 5 bases from V and 7 bases from J, the junction contained 8 bases not matched to a gene. CDR3 length: 13 amino acids. The CDR3 protein is CASSAPGGKEQYF. The CDR3 DNA reads as TGTGCCAGCAGCGCGCCGGGGGGTAAAGAGCAGTACTTC.

The gene calls are TRBV25-1 and TRBJ1-6, with D possibly being TRBD1 (6 bases). V was pared by 1 base and J by 10 bases, with 11 bases between. This CDR3 has 14 residues. Germline loops: CDR1 MGHDK, CDR2 SYGVNS. CDR3 in amino acids: CASSELGGRSPLHF. The DNA of the CDR3 is TGTGCCAGCAGTGAATTAGGGGGTCGGTCACCCCTCCACTTT.

The chain has TRBV29-1 and TRBJ2-1; no reliable D call. Germline V gene sequence: CDR1 SQVTM, CDR2 ANQGSEA. This CDR3 region has 11 residues. V lost 7 bases, J lost 8 bases, and 12 bases lay in between. CDR3 coding DNA: TGCAGCGCTGGGGTGGGCGATGAGCAGTTCTTC. Amino acid sequence: CSAGVGDEQFF.

This clone was seen a few times. The chain has TRBV21-1 and TRBJ2-7; TRBD1, the table's D call, was not compared with the DNA. TRBV21-1 is noted as a pseudogene. The CDR3 is 15 amino acids. The CDR3 bases are TGTGCCAGCAGCAAAGCGGGCCGGGACACCTACGAGCAGTACTTC. This translates into CASSKAGRDTYEQYF.

V is TRBV14 and J is TRBJ1-2; 7 nucleotides line up with TRBD1. The V gene end was trimmed by 4 bases and the J gene end by 2 bases; junction bases not matched to a gene: 10. The CDR3 extends over 16 amino acids. Per germline, CDR1 SGHDN and CDR2 FVKESK. CDR3 loop: CASSPLGDRNNYGYTF. DNA for the CDR3: TGTGCCAGCAGCCCACTCGGGGACAGAAACAACTATGGCTACACCTTC.

The genes are TRBV9 and TRBJ2-3, with D perhaps being TRBD1 or TRBD2 (5 bases each). Trimming shortened V by 4 bases and J by 5 bases, and 14 bases separated the two germline ends. The CDR3 covers 14 residues. Per germline, CDR1 SGDLS and CDR2 YYNGEE. The CDR3 loop reads CASSRDPARDTQYF. For the CDR3, the DNA is TGTGCCAGCAGCCGGGACCCCGCAAGAGATACGCAGTATTTT. The full variable domain, in which reference TRBV9 and TRBJ2-3 provide the parts outside the CDR3, is DSGVTQTPKHLITATGQRVTLRCSPRSGDLSVYWYQQSLDQGLQFLIQYYNGEERAKGNILERFSAQQFPDLHSELNLSSLELGDSALYFCASSRDPARDTQYFGPGTRLTVL.

V usage is TRBV13 and J usage is TRBJ2-2; TRBD1 is a possible D gene (6 bases). Looked up from germline, CDR1 is PRHDT and CDR2 is FYEKMQ (reference sequence). This CDR3 contains 15 residues. Trimming shortened V by 5 bases and J by 2 bases, and 12 bases separated the two germline ends. The CDR3 DNA is TGTGCCAGCAGCACACGGACAGATAACACCGGGGAGCTGTTTTTT. It translates to CASSTRTDNTGELFF.

The chain uses TRBV30 and TRBJ2-7; D unresolved. The germline V and J ends were trimmed by 0 bases and 7 bases, with 10 bases remaining between them. The CDR3 runs 12 residues. Per the germline V gene, CDR1 is GTSNPN and CDR2 is SVGIG (reference sequence). DNA of the CDR3: TGTGCCTGGAGTGTAAGGCTGGGTGAGCAGTACTTC. Translated: CAWSVRLGEQYF.

The chain carries TRBV7-2 and TRBJ2-7, with 10 bases aligning to TRBD1. Germline V lookup: CDR1 SGHTA, CDR2 FQGNSA. The CDR3 runs to 15 residues. Unmatched junction bases numbered 8, after V lost 4 bases and J lost 5 bases. CDR3 in DNA: TGTGCCAGCAGCTCATGGACAGGGGGATCCAACGAGCAGTACTTC. Its protein is CASSSWTGGSNEQYF.

This clone was seen a handful of times. This chain joins TRBV11-2 and TRBJ1-2; D is perhaps TRBD1 (6 bases). The ends were cut back, 5 bases at V and 4 bases at J, with 17 bases in the middle. CDR1 and CDR2 from the germline V gene are SGHAT and FQNNGV. The CDR3 has 15 residues. The CDR3 is CASSPQVQGTYGYTF. The CDR3 bases are TGTGCCAGCAGCCCCCAAGTGCAGGGGACCTATGGCTACACCTTC.

The DNA for the CDR3 is TGTGCCAGCAGTTTATTCGACGCATTTGGCGAGCAGTACTTC. This sequence encodes CASSLFDAFGEQYF. J is TRBJ2-7 and V is TRBV27, with D unclear. V shed 1 base and J shed 6 bases, with 13 bases lying between them. The CDR3 is 14 amino acids. From germline, CDR1 is MNHEY and CDR2 SMNVEV (reference sequence).

The chain has TRBV7-2 and TRBJ1-2, with a weak D call TRBD1 (5 bases). Looked up from germline, CDR1 is SGHTA and CDR2 is FQGNSA. The CDR3 length is 21 residues. V shed 0 bases and J shed 5 bases, with 31 bases lying between them. CDR3 sequence reads: CASSLAQGTSISVGRKYGYTF. CDR3 in DNA: TGTGCCAGCAGCTTAGCCCAGGGAACCTCGATTAGTGTGGGACGGAAATATGGCTACACCTTC. The whole variable domain, filled in from reference TRBV7-2 and TRBJ1-2, reads GAGVSQSPSNKVTEKGKDVELRCDPISGHTALYWYRQSLGQGLEFLIYFQGNSAPDKSGLPSDRFSAERTGGSVSTLTIQRTQQEDSAVYLCASSLAQGTSISVGRKYGYTFGSGTRLTVV.

The chain recombines TRBV7-8 with TRBJ2-7; 7 bases map to TRBD1. The V and J ends lost 5 bases and 5 bases, in that order; junction bases with no gene match: 6. The CDR3 sequence is 13 residues long. Germline V gives CDR1 SGHVS, CDR2 FQNEAQ. CDR3 sequence reads: CASSEDRRHEQYF. The CDR3 DNA is TGTGCCAGCAGCGAGGACAGGCGACACGAGCAGTACTTC.

This clone was recorded a few times. DNA for the CDR3: TGTGCCAGCAGCGCGACAGGGGGCGATGAAAAACTGTTTTTT. Translating gives CASSATGGDEKLFF. The chain combines TRBV28 with TRBJ1-4; 10 bases are shared with TRBD1. Germline V gives CDR1 MDHEN, CDR2 SYDVKM. With 6 bases clipped from V and 6 bases from J, the junction kept 4 bases outside the gene matches. The CDR3 loop spans 14 amino acids.

A few counts support this clone. The CDR3 loop is CASSPEGQADTQYF. The CDR3 DNA reads TGTGCCAGCAGCCCAGAGGGACAGGCAGATACGCAGTATTTT. This sequence joins TRBV7-3 and TRBJ2-3; 8 bases are a match to TRBD1. The V and J ends lost 5 bases and 4 bases, in that order; junction bases with no gene match: 5. This CDR3 comprises 14 residues. Germline lookup yields CDR1 SGHTA and CDR2 FQGTGA.

The J gene is TRBJ1-5, the V gene TRBV9; D unclear. With 1 base removed from V and 5 bases from J, the gap between germline ends came to 13 bases. Germline CDR1 is SGDLS and CDR2 is YYNGEE. The CDR3 contains 15 residues. The CDR3 sequence: CASSVMDVHHQPQHF. The CDR3 nucleotides read TGTGCCAGCAGCGTAATGGATGTGCACCATCAGCCCCAGCATTTT.

The genes are TRBV30 and TRBJ2-1; D is possibly TRBD1 (5 bases). The CDR3 is 15 residues long. The V end was cut by 1 base, the J end by 0 bases, with 10 bases between. Germline V CDR1 and CDR2: GTSNPN, SVGIG (reference sequence). In DNA, the CDR3 is TGTGCCTGGAGTGGGGGCGAAGGCTCCTACAATGAGCAGTTCTTC. Amino acid sequence: CAWSGGEGSYNEQFF.

The chain uses TRBV29-1 and TRBJ2-2; 9 nucleotides align to TRBD1. Germline V gene data show CDR1 as SQVTM and CDR2 as ANQGSEA. V shed 5 bases and J 0 bases; nucleotides not matched to a gene: 10. The CDR3 sequence is 17 residues long. CDR3 amino acids: CSVRGTGLPSNTGELFF. As DNA, the CDR3 is TGCAGCGTTCGAGGGACAGGGTTACCTTCGAACACCGGGGAGCTGTTTTTT.

J is TRBJ1-5 and V is TRBV30; 7 bases line up with TRBD1. The CDR3 has 15 amino acids. Germline trimming cut 2 bases from V and 4 bases from J; bases unmatched to any gene: 8. CDR1 GTSNPN and CDR2 SVGIG come from the germline V gene (reference sequence). Here the CDR3 reads CAWSSGQPGNQPQHF. The CDR3 region has the DNA TGTGCCTGGAGTTCGGGACAGCCGGGGAATCAGCCCCAGCATTTT.

The V gene is TRBV11-2, the J gene TRBJ2-3; D unresolved. V was trimmed by 4 bases and J by 4 bases, leaving 18 bases between them. Germline CDR1 is SGHAT and CDR2 is FQNNGV. This CDR3 has 16 residues. Written as DNA, the CDR3 is TGTGCCAGCAGCTCCGGACGGGTAAAGTTCGCAGATACGCAGTATTTT. Its protein product is CASSSGRVKFADTQYF.

This chain uses TRBV2 with TRBJ1-2, with D hard to call. CDR3 size: 12 residues. CDR1 and CDR2 (germline): SNHLY, FYNNEI. Deletions cut 2 bases from V and 4 bases from J, with 5 bases between. The CDR3: CASSEYIYGYTF. DNA of the CDR3: TGTGCCAGCAGTGAATACATCTATGGCTACACCTTC.

The V gene is TRBV27, the J gene TRBJ1-6; 8 positions match TRBD1. V dropped 6 bases and J dropped 10; count of bases not matched to a gene: 8. Germline CDR1 MNHEY, CDR2 SMNVEV (reference sequence). This CDR3 comprises 14 residues. The chain's CDR3 is CASSPDRAESPLHF. The CDR3 DNA follows: TGTGCCAGCAGCCCGGACAGGGCGGAATCACCCCTCCACTTT.

This chain uses TRBV30 with TRBJ2-1, with 9 bases matching TRBD2. V was pared by 0 bases and J by 4 bases, with 7 bases of the junction left unmatched. The CDR3 runs 16 residues. CDR1 and CDR2 from the germline V gene are GTSNPN and SVGIG (reference sequence). CDR3 nucleotides: TGTGCCTGGAGTGTAGGGGCTAGCGGGGCTTACAATGAGCAGTTCTTC. Protein: CAWSVGASGAYNEQFF.